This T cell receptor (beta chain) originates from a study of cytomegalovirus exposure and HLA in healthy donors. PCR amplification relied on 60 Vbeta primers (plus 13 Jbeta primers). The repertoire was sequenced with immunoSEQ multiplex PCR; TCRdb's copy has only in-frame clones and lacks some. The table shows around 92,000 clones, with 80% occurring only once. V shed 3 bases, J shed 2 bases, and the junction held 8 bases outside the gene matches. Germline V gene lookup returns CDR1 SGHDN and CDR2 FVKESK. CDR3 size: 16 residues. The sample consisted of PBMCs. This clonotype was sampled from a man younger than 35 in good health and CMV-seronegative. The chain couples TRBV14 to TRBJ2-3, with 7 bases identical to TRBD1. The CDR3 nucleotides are TGTGCCAGCAGCCATCTCGTGGACAGGAACACAGATACGCAGTATTTT. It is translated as CASSHLVDRNTDTQYF.